These 29 T cell receptor beta chains came from one sample sequenced in a study of CD8+ T cells in alopecia areata. Sequencing relied on a cDNA template that was reverse transcribed from extracted RNA. TCRdb keeps only in-frame clones here, not all; method: immunoSEQ multiplex PCR. The sample lists 65,000 to 70,000 clones, approximately 61% occurring once. The sample consisted of CD8+ T cells sorted from blood, taken at week 0. All receptors come from a human donor with alopecia areata.

The J gene is TRBJ2-2, the V gene TRBV27; D is unclear. There are 12 residues in the CDR3. Trimming cost V 5 bases and J 8 bases, with 9 bases left between them. Looked up from germline, CDR1 is MNHEY and CDR2 is SMNVEV (reference sequence). As DNA, the CDR3 is TGTGCCAGCAGTCCGCTAGGGGGGGAGCTGTTTTTT. It is translated as CASSPLGGELFF.

A few counts support this clone. The chain joins TRBV29-1 to TRBJ1-1; TRBD1 aligns across 8 bases. V lost 6 bases to trimming and J lost 5 bases; unmatched junction nucleotides: 8. This CDR3 is 13 amino acids long. CDR1 is SQVTM, CDR2 ANQGSEA, per germline. The DNA for the CDR3 is TGCAGCGTCGACGACAGGGGAAAAACTGAAGCTTTCTTT. It yields the protein CSVDDRGKTEAFF.

The gene calls are TRBV25-1 and TRBJ1-2, with a weak D call TRBD1 (6 bases). Germline assignment: CDR1 MGHDK and CDR2 SYGVNS. The CDR3 covers 14 residues. V lost 5 bases to trimming and J lost 7 bases, with 17 bases between them. The DNA of the CDR3 is TGTGCCAGCAGTCCAGGGGCGGGGATCTCTGGCTACACCTTC. Its protein is CASSPGAGISGYTF.

The chain links TRBV7-3 to TRBJ2-3; D is unresolved. Trimming removed 5 bases from V and 2 bases from J, with 8 bases in between. The CDR3 loop spans 13 amino acids. Germline assignment: CDR1 SGHTA and CDR2 FQGTGA. This CDR3 reads CASSPDSTDTQYF. CDR3 bases: TGTGCCAGCAGCCCTGATTCCACAGATACGCAGTATTTT.

The chain carries TRBV4-1 and TRBJ2-7; maybe TRBD2 (5 bases). Per germline, CDR1 MGHRA and CDR2 YSYEKL. V dropped 6 bases and J dropped 0 bases, with 15 bases sitting between them. This CDR3 has 15 residues. The CDR3 here is CASRVVATNSYEQYF. For the CDR3, the DNA is TGCGCCAGCAGGGTTGTAGCGACTAACTCCTACGAGCAGTACTTC.

The chain joins TRBV5-1 to TRBJ2-3, with a weak D call TRBD1 (6 bases). CDR1 SGHRS and CDR2 YFSETQ come from the germline V gene. There are 16 residues in the CDR3. Trimming stripped 5 bases from V and 2 bases from J, with 18 bases between. CDR3 region: CASSSPRDTLTDTQYF. CDR3 nucleotide sequence: TGCGCCAGCAGTTCCCCCCGGGACACCCTCACAGATACGCAGTATTTT. Full variable domain (rest looked up from reference TRBV5-1 and TRBJ2-3): KAGVTQTPRYLIKTRGQQVTLSCSPISGHRSVSWYQQTPGQGLQFLFEYFSETQRNKGNFPGRFSGRQFSNSRSEMNVSTLELGDSALYLCASSSPRDTLTDTQYFGPGTRLTVL.

This clone appeared a few times. The V call is TRBV4-1, the J call TRBJ2-7; a weak D match, TRBD1 (5 bases). Trimming took 4 bases from V and 1 from J, leaving 14 bases between them. CDR3 length: 15 amino acids. Germline loops: CDR1 MGHRA, CDR2 YSYEKL. This CDR3 reads CASSLTPAGSYEQYF. Written as DNA, the CDR3 is TGCGCCAGCAGCCTTACACCGGCAGGGTCCTACGAGCAGTACTTC.

The chain is built from TRBV9 and TRBJ1-5; D is undetermined. CDR1 is SGDLS and CDR2 is YYNGEE in the germline V gene. This CDR3 comprises 14 residues. V dropped 7 bases and J dropped 2 bases, with 13 bases sitting between them. CDR3 region: CASSSGNGNQPQHF. The CDR3, as DNA: TGTGCCAGCTCTTCCGGTAATGGCAATCAGCCCCAGCATTTT.

The genes are TRBV6-5 and TRBJ2-2; D gene uncertain. The CDR3 covers 13 residues. CDR1 and CDR2 (germline): MNHEY, SVGAGI. V shed 2 bases and J shed 3 bases, with 4 bases lying between them. The CDR3 here is CASSYGDTGELFF. The DNA for the CDR3 is TGTGCCAGCAGTTACGGGGACACCGGGGAGCTGTTTTTT.

This clone was observed a few times. The J gene is TRBJ2-7, the V gene TRBV29-1; D uncertain. Germline lookup yields CDR1 SQVTM and CDR2 ANQGSEA. CDR3 length equals 12 residues. V dropped 0 bases and J dropped 3 bases, with 6 bases sitting between them. CDR3 bases: TGCAGCGTTGAAGATCCAGGCTACGAGCAGTACTTC. The encoded protein is CSVEDPGYEQYF.

The chain couples TRBV5-1 to TRBJ1-2; 8 bases align to TRBD1. This CDR3 has 13 amino acids. Trimming removed 5 bases from V and 7 bases from J; junction bases left unmatched: 7. Looked up from germline, CDR1 is SGHRS and CDR2 is YFSETQ. The CDR3: CASREGQGLGYTF. The CDR3 region has the DNA TGCGCCAGCAGGGAAGGACAGGGTCTTGGCTACACCTTC.

The count of this clone is one. A read error may account for a junction end that differs from germline. CDR3 nucleotide sequence: TGTGCCAGCAGCTTGGGAGGGGGGCTCGCATTC. Translated, it gives CASSLGGGLAF. The rearrangement joins TRBV5-8 to TRBJ2-7; D tentatively reads TRBD1 or TRBD2 (6 bases each). The CDR3 extends over 11 amino acids. The germline gives CDR1 SGHTS, CDR2 YDEGEE. Full variable domain (missing parts from reference TRBV5-8 and TRBJ2-7): EAGVTQSPTHLIKTRGQQATLRCSPISGHTSVYWYQQALGLGLQFLLWYDEGEERNRGNFPPRFSGRQFPNYSSELNVNALELEDSALYLCASSLGGGLAFGPGTRLTVT.

This clone showed up just once. The V and J genes are TRBV7-9 and TRBJ2-3, with TRBD2 identical over 14 bases. CDR1 and CDR2 from the germline V gene are SEHNR and FQNEAQ (reference sequence). V lost 5 bases to trimming and J lost 2 bases; unmatched junction nucleotides: 12. The CDR3 is made up of 19 amino acids. CDR3 nucleotide sequence: TGTGCCAGCAGCCTAATACCGGGGACTAGCGGGAGTAACACAGATACGCAGTATTTT. As protein: CASSLIPGTSGSNTDTQYF.

The chain links TRBV20-1 to TRBJ2-7, with D maybe TRBD2 (5 bases). Germline V CDR1 and CDR2: DFQATT, SNEGSKA (reference sequence). The germline V and J ends were trimmed by 2 bases and 4 bases, with 6 bases remaining between them. The CDR3 sequence is 11 residues long. The CDR3 loop reads CSARRGYEQYF. CDR3 bases: TGCAGTGCTAGACGAGGGTACGAGCAGTACTTC.

The V and J genes are TRBV6-1 and TRBJ2-7; TRBD1 matches at 8 bases. After removal of 5 bases from V and 5 bases from J, the junction contained 8 bases not matched to a gene. This CDR3 contains 14 residues. The germline V gene encodes CDR1 MNHNS and CDR2 SASEGT. DNA for the CDR3: TGTGCCAGCAGTAAAAGACAGGGGTACCACGAGCAGTACTTC. It codes for CASSKRQGYHEQYF.

The genes are TRBV9 and TRBJ1-1; D ambiguous. This CDR3 has 12 amino acids. V shed 3 bases and J shed 5 bases, with 8 bases lying between them. CDR1 and CDR2 from the germline V gene are SGDLS and YYNGEE. The CDR3 coding sequence is TGTGCCAGCAGCGGACTGAGTACTGAAGCTTTCTTT. Encoded protein: CASSGLSTEAFF.

The V gene is TRBV4-3, the J gene TRBJ2-7; 8 nucleotides align to TRBD1. CDR1 and CDR2 from the germline V gene are LGHNA and YSLEER. The CDR3 covers 13 residues. Unmatched junction bases numbered 3, after V lost 3 bases and J lost 5 bases. The CDR3 DNA is TGCGCCAGCAGCCAGACAGGGGTGAACGAGCAGTACTTC. Translating gives CASSQTGVNEQYF.

The chain combines TRBV14 with TRBJ2-5; D remains ambiguous. The CDR3 covers 12 residues. CDR1 and CDR2 from the germline V gene are SGHDN and FVKESK. Trimming took off 0 bases at V and 5 bases at J, with 4 bases between the two ends. The CDR3 nucleotides read TGTGCCAGCAGCCAAGAGACTGAGACCCAGTACTTC. This sequence encodes CASSQETETQYF.

The V gene is TRBV28, the J gene TRBJ2-1, with 9 positions matching TRBD1. Germline lookup yields CDR1 MDHEN and CDR2 SYDVKM. V trimming: 5 bases; J trimming: 3 bases; junction bases outside the gene matches: 5. This CDR3 spans 15 amino acids. The CDR3 loop reads CASSDGQGIYNEQFF. DNA for the CDR3: TGTGCCAGCAGTGACGGACAGGGGATCTACAATGAGCAGTTCTTC.

CDR3 sequence (DNA): TGTGCCACCAGCAGAGACCCCGAGGGAGTTCGCACAGATACGCAGTATTTT. Protein sequence: CATSRDPEGVRTDTQYF. The J gene is TRBJ2-3, the V gene TRBV15; D perhaps matches TRBD2 (5 bases). CDR1 is LNHNV and CDR2 is YYDKDF in the germline V gene (reference sequence). The ends were cut back, 0 bases at V and 1 base at J, with 14 bases in the middle. CDR3 length: 17 residues.

This chain links TRBV29-1 with TRBJ2-2; 9 nucleotides line up with TRBD2. The germline V gene has CDR1 SQVTM and CDR2 ANQGSEA. J was trimmed by 0 bases and V by 1 base; bases with no gene match: 6. This CDR3 spans 17 amino acids. The DNA for the CDR3 is TGCAGCGTTGAAGGGGTCCTAGCGGGGACGAACACCGGGGAGCTGTTTTTT. It yields the protein CSVEGVLAGTNTGELFF.

The V and J genes are TRBV29-1 and TRBJ1-1, with 7 nucleotides matching TRBD1. The CDR3 totals 12 residues. V trimming: 5 bases; J trimming: 3 bases; junction bases outside the gene matches: 3. CDR1 and CDR2 from the germline V gene are SQVTM and ANQGSEA. In DNA, the CDR3 is TGCAGCGTTTCAGGGGGTTACACTGAAGCTTTCTTT. This translates into CSVSGGYTEAFF.

The CDR3 nucleotides read TGTGCCAGCAGCCACACCGGGACAGGCTACACAGATACGCAGTATTTT. It codes for CASSHTGTGYTDTQYF. This rearrangement joins TRBV14 to TRBJ2-3, with 8 bases fitting TRBD1. There are 16 residues in the CDR3. Germline V gene sequence: CDR1 SGHDN, CDR2 FVKESK. V lost 3 bases to trimming and J lost 2 bases; unmatched junction nucleotides: 7.

This chain links TRBV30 with TRBJ2-1, with 9 positions matching TRBD2. Germline CDR1 reads GTSNPN; CDR2 reads SVGIG (reference sequence). The CDR3 contains 15 residues. J was trimmed by 8 bases and V by 2 bases; bases with no gene match: 10. The CDR3 spells CAWSRGSGRGYEQFF. The CDR3 DNA follows: TGTGCCTGGAGTAGGGGTAGCGGGAGAGGCTATGAGCAGTTCTTC.

V is TRBV9 and J is TRBJ2-1; D is possibly TRBD1 (5 bases). The germline V gene encodes CDR1 SGDLS and CDR2 YYNGEE. This CDR3 has 17 residues. The V and J ends lost 4 bases and 2 bases respectively, with 19 bases between them. The CDR3: CASSQDSSQGPYNEQFF. CDR3 nucleotides: TGTGCCAGCAGCCAAGATAGCAGCCAGGGCCCCTACAATGAGCAGTTCTTC.

This chain uses TRBV7-9 with TRBJ2-1, with 12 nucleotides matching TRBD2. The CDR3 spans 18 residues. Germline loops: CDR1 SEHNR, CDR2 FQNEAQ (reference sequence). Losses at the gene ends were 4 bases for V and 8 bases for J; bases not matched to a gene: 15. The CDR3 coding sequence is TGTGCCAGCAGCTCCCCCCGAGAGACTAGCGGGAGAAGGGATGAGCAGTTCTTC. Translation: CASSSPRETSGRRDEQFF.

The chain employs TRBV7-9 and TRBJ1-1; the match to TRBD1 covers 9 bases. Germline loops: CDR1 SEHNR, CDR2 FQNEAQ (reference sequence). V lost 5 bases and J lost 3; bases outside the gene matches: 7. CDR3 length equals 15 residues. CDR3 nucleotides: TGTGCCAGCAGCATGGACAGGGGTGTTGACACTGAAGCTTTCTTT. Its translation: CASSMDRGVDTEAFF.

This chain links TRBV5-1 with TRBJ1-1; D call uncertain. The CDR3 has 11 amino acids. Germline loops: CDR1 SGHRS, CDR2 YFSETQ. V gave up 0 bases and J gave up 8 bases, with 5 bases separating them. CDR3 sequence reads: CASSLGVEAFF. Written as DNA, the CDR3 is TGCGCCAGCAGCTTGGGGGTCGAAGCTTTCTTT.

This clone was found a few times. This chain joins TRBV2 and TRBJ1-2; 10 nucleotides align to TRBD1. J was trimmed by 3 bases and V by 7 bases; bases with no gene match: 5. CDR3 length: 14 residues. Germline V gene sequence: CDR1 SNHLY, CDR2 FYNNEI. The CDR3 DNA reads TGTGCCAGCACCGGGACAGGGGAGTACTATGGCTACACCTTC. Residues: CASTGTGEYYGYTF.